The clone carrying this T cell receptor beta chain appeared a few times. Its antigen is not identified. The library was designed around alpha chains, so this beta chain is a stray read whose abundance carries little weight. This CDR3 comprises 14 residues. Germline V gives CDR1 LNHDA, CDR2 SQIVND (reference sequence). V lost 7 bases and J lost 6, with 15 bases in between. The sample is drawn from a study of spatial heterogeneity in lung cancer. Study results and caveats: Mutation tallies in tumors tracked expanded intratumoral alpha and beta TCR counts.

The time point: sample taken at primary tumor resection. TCRdb re-called the 5' RACE reads with MiXCR, one entry per CDR3 protein. Among about 9,800 distinct CDR3 sequences listed, roughly 50% were seen once. This chain links TRBV19 with TRBJ2-2; D might be TRBD2 (5 bases). The sample in question was lung tumor tissue, obtained at surgery. This TCR was sampled from a female donor with early-stage non-small cell lung cancer. As DNA, the CDR3 is TGTGCCAGTAAATCGCTACTAGACTCCGGGGAGCTGTTTTTT. Protein: CASKSLLDSGELFF.